These 20 T cell receptor beta chains originate from one sample sequenced in a study of shared clonotypes between healthy human individuals. Naive CD8 populations comprised CD45RO-negative cells positively selected for CCR7, excluding terminally differentiated effector memory CD45RA+ cells. The data were produced by immunoSEQ multiplex PCR, yet TCRdb's version contains in-frame clones alone and is incomplete. The table shows about 2.1 million clones, with about 92% occurring only once. Sequencing used naive CD8+ T cells from PBMCs. These receptors all come from a man aged 18 to 29 in good health. Some clones in this sample may be carry-over from other donors' samples.

The chain links TRBV27 to TRBJ2-7; D unresolved. Germline CDR1 reads MNHEY; CDR2 reads SMNVEV (reference sequence). The CDR3 loop spans 14 amino acids. The ends were cut back, 5 bases at V and 2 bases at J, with 13 bases in the middle. The CDR3 sequence: CASSGLDTTYEQYF. CDR3 coding DNA: TGTGCCAGCAGTGGGCTGGATACAACCTACGAGCAGTACTTC.

V usage is TRBV6-6 and J usage is TRBJ1-3; 7 bases agree with TRBD1. With V trimmed by 2 bases and J by 1 base, 5 bases remained unmatched. The CDR3 consists of 16 residues. CDR1 MNHNY and CDR2 SVGAGI come from the germline V gene (reference sequence). Written as DNA, the CDR3 is TGTGCCAGCAGTTACGGGACAGTTTCTTCTGGAAACACCATATATTTT. Protein product: CASSYGTVSSGNTIYF.

The rearrangement links TRBV30 to TRBJ1-2; no definite D call. The V gene lost 5 bases and the J gene lost 6 bases, with 25 bases spanning the gap. The germline CDR1 and CDR2 sequences are GTSNPN and SVGIG (reference sequence). The CDR3 runs 16 residues. The CDR3 DNA reads TGTGCCTGGTCGATCTTGGCGGGCCCCGGTGAGGATGGCTACACCTTC. Translation gives CAWSILAGPGEDGYTF.

This clone was detected only once. The V call is TRBV27, the J call TRBJ2-5; D remains unclear. CDR1 and CDR2 from the germline V gene are MNHEY and SMNVEV (reference sequence). Trimming took 10 bases from V and 2 from J, leaving 8 bases between them. CDR3 length: 11 amino acids. The CDR3 protein is CATPSQETQYF. The CDR3 DNA is TGTGCCACCCCAAGTCAAGAGACCCAGTACTTC.

This clone was picked up one time. V and J are TRBV2 and TRBJ2-1; 7 bases map to TRBD2. V trimming: 7 bases; J trimming: 4 bases; junction bases outside the gene matches: 10. The germline V gene has CDR1 SNHLY and CDR2 FYNNEI. The CDR3 spans 15 residues. In nucleotides, the CDR3 is TGTGCCAGCATTCAGGGCGGGAGAACTTACAATGAGCAGTTCTTC. Translating it yields CASIQGGRTYNEQFF.

The chain links TRBV6-5 to TRBJ1-1; D may be TRBD1 (5 bases). This CDR3 region has 15 residues. Trimming removed 7 bases from V and 1 base from J, with 16 bases in between. CDR1 is MNHEY, CDR2 SVGAGI, per germline. The CDR3: CASTVMVGANTEAFF. For the CDR3, the DNA is TGTGCCAGCACTGTGATGGTAGGGGCGAACACTGAAGCTTTCTTT.

The V call is TRBV5-5, the J call TRBJ1-2; 8 nucleotides match TRBD1. The germline V gene encodes CDR1 SGHKS and CDR2 YYEKEE (reference sequence). Trimming removed 3 bases from V and 8 bases from J; junction bases left unmatched: 12. The CDR3 is 15 residues long. The CDR3 DNA reads as TGTGCCAGCAGCTCAGGACTGACAGGGGCGTCGGGCTACACCTTC. Translated: CASSSGLTGASGYTF.

The chain links TRBV6-5 to TRBJ1-3, with D tentatively TRBD1 (6 bases). CDR1 is MNHEY, CDR2 SVGAGI, per germline. Trimming removed 8 bases from V and 0 bases from J, with 11 bases in between. CDR3 size: 14 residues. CDR3 protein: CASGEGGSGNTIYF. The DNA of the CDR3 is TGTGCCAGCGGCGAAGGGGGCTCTGGAAACACCATATATTTT.

The chain recombines TRBV9 with TRBJ1-2; no clear D. Trimming shortened V by 3 bases and J by 8 bases, and 11 bases separated the two germline ends. The CDR3 has 12 residues. The germline V gene encodes CDR1 SGDLS and CDR2 YYNGEE. The DNA of the CDR3 is TGTGCCAGCAGCGATTCTGGAGAAGGCTACACCTTC. Its protein is CASSDSGEGYTF.

The V call is TRBV4-3, the J call TRBJ2-7, with D possibly matching TRBD2 (6 bases). Germline V gene sequence: CDR1 LGHNA, CDR2 YSLEER. Trimming cost V 1 base and J 1 base, with 11 bases left between them. The CDR3 has 15 residues. CDR3 region: CASSQGGSGSYEQYF. DNA for the CDR3: TGCGCCAGCAGCCAAGGAGGAAGCGGGTCCTACGAGCAGTACTTC.

This chain uses TRBV7-9 with TRBJ2-3; the D is unclear. Germline V lookup: CDR1 SEHNR, CDR2 FQNEAQ (reference sequence). The CDR3 length is 12 residues. V lost 4 bases and J 6 bases, leaving 8 bases between the germline ends. The CDR3 is CASSSQEDTQYF. DNA of the CDR3: TGTGCCAGCAGCTCTCAGGAGGATACGCAGTATTTT.

This chain joins TRBV19 and TRBJ1-5; D not certain. CDR3 length: 14 residues. The V end lost 2 bases, the J end lost 7 bases, and 12 bases lay between the germline ends. From germline, CDR1 is LNHDA and CDR2 SQIVND (reference sequence). The CDR3 DNA reads as TGTGCCAGTAGTATATGGAGGGAGCGCCAGCCCCAGCATTTT. Amino acids: CASSIWRERQPQHF. The full variable domain, completed using reference TRBV19 and TRBJ1-5, is DGGITQSPKYLFRKEGQNVTLSCEQNLNHDAMYWYRQDPGQGLRLIYYSQIVNDFQKGDIAEGYSVSREKKESFPLTVTSAQKNPTAFYLCASSIWRERQPQHFGDGTRLSIL.

This CDR3 is CASSMWGQGYEQYF. Here the CDR3 DNA reads TGTGCCAGTAGTATGTGGGGACAGGGCTACGAGCAGTACTTC. The chain couples TRBV19 to TRBJ2-7; 9 bases map to TRBD1. From germline, CDR1 is LNHDA and CDR2 SQIVND (reference sequence). V lost 3 bases and J lost 3; bases outside the gene matches: 3. The CDR3 totals 14 residues.

The J gene is TRBJ2-1, the V gene TRBV7-9, with D unresolved. This CDR3 spans 16 amino acids. Germline CDR1 is SEHNR and CDR2 is FQNEAQ (reference sequence). The V gene lost 2 bases and the J gene lost 6 bases, with 17 bases spanning the gap. As DNA, the CDR3 is TGTGCCAGCAGCTTAAATTTGATCCCTCTTTCCAATGAGCAGTTCTTC. Encoded protein: CASSLNLIPLSNEQFF.

This clone occurred once. The genes are TRBV28 and TRBJ2-1; D unclear. This CDR3 comprises 17 residues. CDR1 and CDR2 from the germline V gene are MDHEN and SYDVKM. The V end was cut by 3 bases, the J end by 4 bases, with 19 bases between. DNA of the CDR3: TGTGCCAGCAGTTTTCTTCAAGGATCATCCGAATACAATGAGCAGTTCTTC. This sequence encodes CASSFLQGSSEYNEQFF. Full variable domain (rest looked up from reference TRBV28 and TRBJ2-1): DVKVTQSSRYLVKRTGEKVFLECVQDMDHENMFWYRQDPGLGLRLIYFSYDVKMKEKGDIPEGYSVSREKKERFSLILESASTNQTSMYLCASSFLQGSSEYNEQFFGPGTRLTVL.

This chain uses TRBV19 with TRBJ2-7; D could derive from TRBD1 or TRBD2 (6 bases each). CDR1 is LNHDA and CDR2 is SQIVND in the germline V gene (reference sequence). Trimming pared 5 bases from V and 9 bases from J, leaving 14 bases between. The CDR3 spans 12 residues. CDR3 in amino acids: CASSPGGGGQYF. The CDR3 nucleotides read TGTGCCAGTAGTCCCGGAGGGGGTGGGCAGTACTTC.

The V and J genes are TRBV4-1 and TRBJ2-2; 7 bases line up with TRBD1. Germline CDR1 reads MGHRA; CDR2 reads YSYEKL. This CDR3 is 15 amino acids long. J was trimmed by 0 bases and V by 6 bases; bases with no gene match: 4. The CDR3 nucleotides read TGCGCCAGCAGATTCAGGGGGACGAACACCGGGGAGCTGTTTTTT. As protein: CASRFRGTNTGELFF.

The chain couples TRBV27 to TRBJ2-7; 8 nucleotides agree with TRBD2. This CDR3 has 15 amino acids. Germline assignment: CDR1 MNHEY and CDR2 SMNVEV (reference sequence). V gave up 7 bases and J gave up 2 bases; unmatched junction bases: 10. The DNA for the CDR3 is TGTGCCAGCAAGTCGAGACCGGGAGGGCCCTACGAGCAGTACTTC. Protein product: CASKSRPGGPYEQYF.

This clone was seen only a few times. The chain carries TRBV30 and TRBJ1-2; no definite D call. The CDR3 loop spans 14 amino acids. V was trimmed by 0 bases and J by 5 bases, leaving 13 bases between them. Germline assignment: CDR1 GTSNPN and CDR2 SVGIG (reference sequence). The CDR3 bases are TGTGCCTGGAGTGTACAAGAGTTGTGGTATGGCTACACCTTC. Protein sequence: CAWSVQELWYGYTF.

The chain uses TRBV6-5 and TRBJ2-7, with 7 bases fitting TRBD1. The trim removed 2 bases at V and 6 bases at J, leaving 7 bases unmatched. Germline assignment: CDR1 MNHEY and CDR2 SVGAGI. This CDR3 region has 14 residues. The CDR3 sequence is CASSYRQTGIEQYF. CDR3 sequence (DNA): TGTGCCAGCAGTTACCGGCAGACAGGGATCGAGCAGTACTTC.